The rows below give T cell receptor beta chains drawn from one sample of a study of sequential checkpoint blockade in melanoma. The repertoire was sequenced with immunoSEQ multiplex PCR; TCRdb's copy has only in-frame clones and lacks some. This table holds about 5,000 clones, roughly 18% found once. The source material was tumor tissue (inferred from file names), sampled from a patient given nivolumab and ipilimumab in sequence. Source of these receptors: a human donor with melanoma. Each CDR3 is given with its conserved first and last residue. D genes are given only for firm matches. Clone sizes are given selectively: once, few, many, or a class where the clone is expanded.

v_call	d_call	clone_size	j_call	cdr3_nt	cdr3_aa
TRBV12-1	.	.	TRBJ2-2	TGTGCCAGCAGCTCCAGGGACTGTCGTCAGGCCGGGGAGCTGTTTTTT	CASSSRDCRQAGELFF
TRBV19	.	few	TRBJ2-3	TGTGCCAGTAGTATGCTAAGTGCTTCGGATACGCAGTATTTT	CASSMLSASDTQYF
TRBV9	.	medium-sized	TRBJ1-6	TGTGCCAGCAGCGTAGCTGGTCCTAATTCACCCCTCCACTTT	CASSVAGPNSPLHF
TRBV9	.	few	TRBJ1-5	TGTGCCAGCAGTGTACCGGGGCGACAGCCCCAGCATTTT	CASSVPGRQPQHF
TRBV1	.	few	TRBJ2-2	TGCGCCAGCAGCCAGAGACTAGCGGGGGGGTTCCCCGGGGAGCTGTTTTTT	CASSQRLAGGFPGELFF
TRBV7-2	.	many	TRBJ1-1	TGTGCCAGCAGCTTCGGGGGAGGCACTGAAGCTTTCTTT	CASSFGGGTEAFF
TRBV6-8	.	few	TRBJ2-1	TGTGCCAGCGGCTCTCTTGCAGGAGGTGAGCAGTTCTTC	CASGSLAGGEQFF
TRBV7-1	.	.	TRBJ2-3	TGTGCCAGCAGCGCCCAGAGGAGGAGGACGCAGTATTTT	CASSAQRRRTQYF
TRBV19	.	.	TRBJ1-2	TGTGCCAGTATTTGGAGGACTGAAACGACTAACTATGGCTACACCTTC	CASIWRTETTNYGYTF
TRBV18	.	.	TRBJ2-5	TGTGCCAGCTCACCGGTCGCCCTAGAGACCCAGTACTTC	CASSPVALETQYF
TRBV18	.	few	TRBJ2-7	TGTGCCAGTCAACGCGATAGCTCCTACGAGCAGTACTTC	CASQRDSSYEQYF
TRBV19	.	.	TRBJ2-7	TGTGCCAGTAGTAATACAGGGGGGGCCTACGAGCAGTACTTC	CASSNTGGAYEQYF
TRBV6-8	.	medium-sized	TRBJ2-7	TGTGCCAGCAGCCCCCCCGGGTCGAGCGAGCAGTACTTC	CASSPPGSSEQYF
TRBV5-1	.	once	TRBJ2-7	TGCGCCAGCAGCTTGGGAATTTCCGTCTACGAGCAGTACTTC	CASSLGISVYEQYF
TRBV11-3	TRBD2	many	TRBJ2-1	TGTGCCAGCAGTAATCCGGGACTAGCTCGTAATGAGCAGTTCTTC	CASSNPGLARNEQFF
TRBV6-8	.	.	TRBJ2-5	TGTGCCAGCAGTTACTCTGGGGTTGAGACCCAGTACTTC	CASSYSGVETQYF
TRBV29-1	TRBD1	.	TRBJ2-7	TGCAGCGCCCGTTCCGGGACAGGGGCCGAGCAGTACTTC	CSARSGTGAEQYF
TRBV19	.	few	TRBJ2-3	TGTGCCAGTAATCCCCTCGACAGCAGCACAGATACGCAGTATTTT	CASNPLDSSTDTQYF
TRBV28	.	few	TRBJ1-1	TGTGCCAGCAGTTCGACAGGTCAGATTGAAGCTTTCTTT	CASSSTGQIEAFF
TRBV30	.	few	TRBJ2-2	TGTGCCTGGAGTGTATCGGTCCACAGGACCGGGGAGCTGTTTTTT	CAWSVSVHRTGELFF
TRBV6-8	.	few	TRBJ1-2	TGTGCCAGCAGTTACCTTGGTGAGGGTAGAGCTAACTATGGCTACACCTTC	CASSYLGEGRANYGYTF
TRBV9	TRBD2	many	TRBJ2-5	TGTGCCAGCAACGACGGGGGGTTGGTTTCTCAAGAGACCCAGTACTTC	CASNDGGLVSQETQYF
TRBV29-1	.	.	TRBJ2-2	TGCAGCGGGGCTCCAGGGGGAGGCACCGGGGAGCTGTTTTTT	CSGAPGGGTGELFF
TRBV6-8	.	.	TRBJ2-1	TGTGCCAGCAGGAAAAACAGGGATCTTTCTATTGAGCAGTTCTTC	CASRKNRDLSIEQFF
TRBV11-3	.	few	TRBJ2-1	TGTGCCAGCAGACCTAGGCTGGCCAGCGATGAGCAGTTCTTC	CASRPRLASDEQFF
TRBV1	.	few	TRBJ2-6	TGCGCCAGCAGCCGAGAGCAAGGCTCTGGGGCCAACGTCCTGACTTTC	CASSREQGSGANVLTF
TRBV11-3	.	many	TRBJ2-7	TGTGCCAGCACAAACCGGCTTATTTATGGCGAGCAGTACTTC	CASTNRLIYGEQYF
TRBV29-1	.	once	TRBJ2-1	TGCAGCGTTCCCTCGGGGGCAGGGAGGAACAATGAGCAGTTCTTC	CSVPSGAGRNNEQFF
TRBV6-8	.	medium-sized	TRBJ2-2	TGTGCCAGCAGTTACCGGAGAAGGGCCACAGTCACCGGGGAGCTGTTTTTT	CASSYRRRATVTGELFF
TRBV30	.	.	TRBJ2-3	TGTGCCTGGAGTGTAGGGGACCGATTCACAGATACGCAGTATTTT	CAWSVGDRFTDTQYF
TRBV16	.	once	TRBJ1-5	TGTGCCAGCAGCCAGTTGTCAGGGAATCAGCCCCAGCATTTT	CASSQLSGNQPQHF
TRBV5-1	TRBD1	.	TRBJ2-7	TGCGCCAGCAGCTCCCGGGACAGGGGGCTAGGGGAGCAGTACTTC	CASSSRDRGLGEQYF
TRBV9	.	few	TRBJ2-5	TGTGCCAGCAGTCCCGGGTCCAGGGTGACCCAGTACTTC	CASSPGSRVTQYF
TRBV18	TRBD1	few	TRBJ2-7	TGTGCCAGCTCACAGGACAGGGCAAACTTCTACGAGCAGTACTTC	CASSQDRANFYEQYF